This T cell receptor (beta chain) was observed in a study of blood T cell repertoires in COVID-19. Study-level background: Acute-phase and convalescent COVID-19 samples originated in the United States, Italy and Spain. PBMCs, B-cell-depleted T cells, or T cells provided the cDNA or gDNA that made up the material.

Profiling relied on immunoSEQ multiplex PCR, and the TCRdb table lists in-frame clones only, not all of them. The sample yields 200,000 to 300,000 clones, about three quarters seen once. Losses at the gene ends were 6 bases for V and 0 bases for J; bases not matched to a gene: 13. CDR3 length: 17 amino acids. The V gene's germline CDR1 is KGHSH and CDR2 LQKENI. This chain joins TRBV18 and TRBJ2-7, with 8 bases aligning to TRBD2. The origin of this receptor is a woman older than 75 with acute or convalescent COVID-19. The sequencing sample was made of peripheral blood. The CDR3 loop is CASSPWTLAGNSYEQYF. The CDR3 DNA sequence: TGTGCCAGCTCCCCTTGGACCTTAGCGGGAAACTCCTACGAGCAGTACTTC.